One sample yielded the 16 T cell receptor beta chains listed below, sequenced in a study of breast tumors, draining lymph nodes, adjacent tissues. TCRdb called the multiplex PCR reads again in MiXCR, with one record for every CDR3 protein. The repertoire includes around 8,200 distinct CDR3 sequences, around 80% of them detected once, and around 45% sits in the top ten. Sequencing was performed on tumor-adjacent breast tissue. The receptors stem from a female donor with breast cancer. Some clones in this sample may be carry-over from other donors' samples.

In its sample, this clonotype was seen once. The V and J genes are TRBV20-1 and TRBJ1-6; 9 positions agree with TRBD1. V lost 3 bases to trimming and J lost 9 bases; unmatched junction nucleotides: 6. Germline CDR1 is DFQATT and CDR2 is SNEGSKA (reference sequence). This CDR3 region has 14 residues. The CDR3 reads CSASDTGGGSPLHF. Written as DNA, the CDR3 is TGCAGTGCTAGCGATACAGGGGGCGGTTCACCCCTCCACTTT.

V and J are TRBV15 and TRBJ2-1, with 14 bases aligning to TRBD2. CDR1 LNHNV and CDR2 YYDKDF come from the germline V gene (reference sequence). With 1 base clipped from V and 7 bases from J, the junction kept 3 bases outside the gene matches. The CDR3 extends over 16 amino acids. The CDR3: CATSRGLAGGGNEQFF. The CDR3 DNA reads TGTGCCACCAGCAGAGGACTAGCGGGAGGGGGGAATGAGCAGTTCTTC.

The CDR3 DNA reads as TGCGCCAGCAGCCAAGTGGGCCAGGCTCTGATTGACGAGCAGTACTTC. Its protein product is CASSQVGQALIDEQYF. This rearrangement joins TRBV4-1 to TRBJ2-7; no reliable D call. This CDR3 is 16 amino acids long. The germline V and J ends were trimmed by 1 base and 5 bases, with 18 bases remaining between them. Germline V gene lookup returns CDR1 MGHRA and CDR2 YSYEKL.

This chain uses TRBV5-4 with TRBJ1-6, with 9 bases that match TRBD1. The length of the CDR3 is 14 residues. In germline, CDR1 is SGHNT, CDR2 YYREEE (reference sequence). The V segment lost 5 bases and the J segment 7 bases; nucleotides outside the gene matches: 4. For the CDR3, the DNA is TGTGCCAGCAGGGGGGACAGGGAAAATTCACCCCTCCACTTT. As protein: CASRGDRENSPLHF.

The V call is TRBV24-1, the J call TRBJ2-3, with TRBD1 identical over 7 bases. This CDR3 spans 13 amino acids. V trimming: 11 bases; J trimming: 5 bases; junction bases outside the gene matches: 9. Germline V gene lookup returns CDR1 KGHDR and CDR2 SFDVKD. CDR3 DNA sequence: TGTGCCATCTTCCAGGGGGTTGGAGATACGCAGTATTTT. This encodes CAIFQGVGDTQYF.

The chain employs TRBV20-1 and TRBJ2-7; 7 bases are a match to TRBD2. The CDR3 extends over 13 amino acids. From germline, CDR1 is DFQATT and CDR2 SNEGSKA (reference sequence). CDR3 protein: CGIRRERTYEQYF. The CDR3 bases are TGCGGGATCCGGCGGGAGAGGACCTACGAGCAGTACTTC.

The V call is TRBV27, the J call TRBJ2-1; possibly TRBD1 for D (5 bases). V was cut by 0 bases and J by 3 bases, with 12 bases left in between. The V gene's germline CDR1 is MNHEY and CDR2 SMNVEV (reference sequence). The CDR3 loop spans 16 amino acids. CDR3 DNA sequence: TGTGCCAGCAGTTTATCAGGGTTAGGGGTCTACAATGAGCAGTTCTTC. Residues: CASSLSGLGVYNEQFF.

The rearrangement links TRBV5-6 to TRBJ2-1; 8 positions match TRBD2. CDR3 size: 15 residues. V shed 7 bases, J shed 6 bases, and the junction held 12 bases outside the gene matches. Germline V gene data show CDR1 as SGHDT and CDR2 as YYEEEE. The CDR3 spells CASFLGGTRSNEQFF. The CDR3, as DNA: TGTGCCAGCTTCCTCGGCGGGACTAGAAGCAATGAGCAGTTCTTC.

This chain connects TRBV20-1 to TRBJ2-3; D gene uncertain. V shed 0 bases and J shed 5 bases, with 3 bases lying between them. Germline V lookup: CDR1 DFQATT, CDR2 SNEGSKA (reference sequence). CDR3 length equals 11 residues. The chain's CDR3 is CSARDGDTQYF. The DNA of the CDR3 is TGCAGTGCTAGAGATGGAGATACGCAGTATTTT.

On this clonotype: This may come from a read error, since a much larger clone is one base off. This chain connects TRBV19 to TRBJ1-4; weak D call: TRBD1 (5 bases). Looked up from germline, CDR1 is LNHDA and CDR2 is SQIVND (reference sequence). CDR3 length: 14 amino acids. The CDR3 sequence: CAGRDWETNEKLFF. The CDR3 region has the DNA TGTGCCGGTAGGGACTGGGAAACTAATGAAAAACTGTTTTTT.

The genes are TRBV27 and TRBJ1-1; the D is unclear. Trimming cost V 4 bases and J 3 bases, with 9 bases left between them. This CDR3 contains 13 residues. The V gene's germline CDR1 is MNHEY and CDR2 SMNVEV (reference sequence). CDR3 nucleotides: TGTGCCAGCAGTTGGGCACAGTACACTGAAGCTTTCTTT. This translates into CASSWAQYTEAFF.

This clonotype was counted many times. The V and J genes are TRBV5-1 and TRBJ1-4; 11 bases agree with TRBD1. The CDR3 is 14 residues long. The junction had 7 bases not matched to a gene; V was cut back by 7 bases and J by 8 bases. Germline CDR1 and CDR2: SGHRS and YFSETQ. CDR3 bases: TGCGCCAGCTCGGGGACAGGGGGTAAAGAAAAACTGTTTTTT. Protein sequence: CASSGTGGKEKLFF.

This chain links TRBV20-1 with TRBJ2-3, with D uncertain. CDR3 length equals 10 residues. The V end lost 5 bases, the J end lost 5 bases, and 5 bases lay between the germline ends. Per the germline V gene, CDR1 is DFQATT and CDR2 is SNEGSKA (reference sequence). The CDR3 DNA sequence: TGCAGTGCTCTAATAGATACGCAGTATTTT. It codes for CSALIDTQYF.

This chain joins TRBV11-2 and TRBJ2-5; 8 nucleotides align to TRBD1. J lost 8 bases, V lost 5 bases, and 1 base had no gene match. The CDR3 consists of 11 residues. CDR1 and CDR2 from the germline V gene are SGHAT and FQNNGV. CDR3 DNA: TGTGCCAGCAGCGGACAGGGTACCCAGTACTTC. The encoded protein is CASSGQGTQYF.

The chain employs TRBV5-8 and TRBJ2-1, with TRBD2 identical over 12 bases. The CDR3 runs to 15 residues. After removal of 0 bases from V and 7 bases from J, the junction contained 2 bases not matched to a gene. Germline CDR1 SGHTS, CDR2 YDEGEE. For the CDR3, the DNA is TGTGCCAGCAGCTTGGGACTAGCGGGAGATAATGAGCAGTTCTTC. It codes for CASSLGLAGDNEQFF. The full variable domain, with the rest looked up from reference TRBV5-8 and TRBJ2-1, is EAGVTQSPTHLIKTRGQQATLRCSPISGHTSVYWYQQALGLGLQFLLWYDEGEERNRGNFPPRFSGRQFPNYSSELNVNALELEDSALYLCASSLGLAGDNEQFFGPGTRLTVL.

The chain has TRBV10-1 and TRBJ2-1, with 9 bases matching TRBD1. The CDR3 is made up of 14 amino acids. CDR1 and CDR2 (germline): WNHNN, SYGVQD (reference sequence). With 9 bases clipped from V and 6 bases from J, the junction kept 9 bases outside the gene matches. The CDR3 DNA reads TGCGCCAGTGCACGGGACAGGGTTAGCAATGAGCAGTTCTTC. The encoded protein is CASARDRVSNEQFF.